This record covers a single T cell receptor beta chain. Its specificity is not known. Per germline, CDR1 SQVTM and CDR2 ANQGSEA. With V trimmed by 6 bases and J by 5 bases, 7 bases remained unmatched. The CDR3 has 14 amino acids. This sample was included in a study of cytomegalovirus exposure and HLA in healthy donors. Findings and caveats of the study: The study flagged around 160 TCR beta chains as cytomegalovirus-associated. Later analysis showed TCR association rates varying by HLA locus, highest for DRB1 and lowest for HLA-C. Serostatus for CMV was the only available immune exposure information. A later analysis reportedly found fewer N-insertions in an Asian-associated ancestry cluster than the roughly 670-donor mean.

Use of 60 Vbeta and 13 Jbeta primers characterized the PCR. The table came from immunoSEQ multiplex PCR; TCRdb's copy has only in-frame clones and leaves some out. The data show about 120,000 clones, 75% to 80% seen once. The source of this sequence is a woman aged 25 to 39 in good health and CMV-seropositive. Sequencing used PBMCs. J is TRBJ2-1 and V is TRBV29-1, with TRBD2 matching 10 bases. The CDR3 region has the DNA TGCAGCGTCATTTCGCTAGCGGGGGACAATGAGCAGTTCTTC. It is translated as CSVISLAGDNEQFF.